The 11 T cell receptor beta chains listed next were all sequenced from one sample in a study of blood T cells in healthy people across ages. It was with a sample-barcoded 5' primer and a J-beta primer mix that a second PCR of about 7 to 12 cycles was run. TCRdb processed the 5' RACE reads anew with MiXCR; each CDR3 protein has one entry. The data show roughly 900,000 distinct CDR3 sequences, with 25% to 35% seen just once and 17% held by the top ten. The sample was blood. The source of these receptors is a woman aged 80 or over in good health.

This clonotype was seen a few times. The chain is built from TRBV4-3 and TRBJ1-2; 7 nucleotides match TRBD1. The V gene's germline CDR1 is LGHNA and CDR2 YSLEER. V lost 0 bases to trimming and J lost 0 bases; unmatched junction nucleotides: 4. The CDR3 loop spans 16 amino acids. As DNA, the CDR3 is TGCGCCAGCAGCCAAGATGGGCAGGGGGCTAACTATGGCTACACCTTC. Translating gives CASSQDGQGANYGYTF.

This clonotype turned up a few times. The rearrangement joins TRBV7-9 to TRBJ2-2, with 9 bases fitting TRBD1. V lost 5 bases to trimming and J lost 4 bases; unmatched junction nucleotides: 8. Germline CDR1 is SEHNR and CDR2 is FQNEAQ (reference sequence). CDR3 length equals 16 residues. The CDR3 protein is CASSRPRTGATGELFF. Here the CDR3 DNA reads TGTGCCAGCAGCCGCCCGAGGACAGGGGCCACCGGGGAGCTGTTTTTT.

This clonotype has more than one count but fewer than ten. At one boundary the junction diverges from the germline segment, which might be a read error. The rearrangement links TRBV9 to TRBJ2-7, with D possibly matching TRBD1 (5 bases). The CDR3 is made up of 13 amino acids. CDR1 SGDLS and CDR2 YYNGEE come from the germline V gene. The CDR3 reads CASQGRSSCEQYF. The CDR3, as DNA: TGTGCCAGCCAGGGCAGGAGCTCCTGCGAGCAGTACTTC.

The table lists this clonotype with a few counts. CDR3 amino acids: CASSLAGDDRAFF. Here the CDR3 DNA reads TGTGCCAGCAGCTTAGCGGGTGACGATCGGGCTTTCTTT. V usage is TRBV7-8 and J usage is TRBJ1-1, with D hard to call. The V end was cut by 0 bases, the J end by 11 bases, with 13 bases between. The CDR3 runs to 13 residues. Germline V lookup: CDR1 SGHVS, CDR2 FQNEAQ. Based on the CDR3 plus reference TRBV7-8 and TRBJ1-1, the full variable domain is GAGVSQSPRYKVAKRGQDVALRCDPISGHVSLFWYQQALGQGPEFLTYFQNEAQLDKSGLPSDRFFAERPEGSVSTLKIQRTQQEDSAVYLCASSLAGDDRAFFGQGTRLTVV.

About this clonotype: A read error may be the cause here, since a much bigger clone is one base away. The J gene is TRBJ2-5, the V gene TRBV5-4; 10 bases align to TRBD2. V shed 3 bases, J shed 3 bases, and the junction held 5 bases outside the gene matches. CDR3 length equals 15 residues. CDR1 SGHNT and CDR2 YYREEE come from the germline V gene (reference sequence). For the CDR3, the DNA is TGTGCCAGCAGCTGCCCACTAGCGGGGAAAGAGACCCAGTACTTC. As protein: CASSCPLAGKETQYF.

Regarding this clonotype: A much larger clone is a single base away; this may be a read error. J is TRBJ2-5 and V is TRBV6-2 or TRBV6-3; D may be TRBD1 (5 bases). The CDR3 runs to 15 residues. Germline values: CDR1 MNHEY, CDR2 SVGEGT. The DNA of the CDR3 is TGTACCAGCAGTACCAGGGATGCCTTGGGGGAGACCCAGTACTTC. Amino acids: CTSSTRDALGETQYF.

This clonotype was observed at least ten times. This sequence joins TRBV5-1 and TRBJ1-5; possible D gene TRBD1, 5 bases. Germline lookup yields CDR1 SGHRS and CDR2 YFSETQ. This CDR3 is built from 15 residues. Between the trimmed V and J ends, which lost 4 bases and 1 base, there was a span of 12 bases. The DNA for the CDR3 is TGCGCCAGCAGCATTTGGGGGGTGAGCAATCAGCCCCAGCATTTT. Translating it yields CASSIWGVSNQPQHF.

This clonotype was seen a few times. The chain links TRBV6-5 to TRBJ1-1; possible D gene TRBD1, 6 bases. V was pared by 6 bases and J by 0 bases, with 14 bases between. Germline V gene data show CDR1 as MNHEY and CDR2 as SVGAGI. CDR3 length: 15 residues. The DNA for the CDR3 is TGTGCCAGCAGCAAATTGGGACAAGTGAACACTGAAGCTTTCTTT. This encodes CASSKLGQVNTEAFF.

About this clonotype itself: It may be a read error: a sequence one base away is much more abundant. V usage is TRBV11-2 and J usage is TRBJ2-7; possibly TRBD2 for D (5 bases). This CDR3 has 15 residues. Germline CDR1 reads SGHAT; CDR2 reads FQNNGV. Trimming removed 5 bases at V and 3 bases at J, with 17 bases between. CDR3 loop: CASSERTAGIYEQYF. The DNA for the CDR3 is TGTGCCAGCAGCGAACGCACGGCGGGTATCTACGAGCAGTACTTC.

This clonotype was observed at least ten times. The CDR3 protein is CASSLRTSGGSLYEQYF. The CDR3 nucleotides are TGTGCCAGCAGCTTAAGGACTAGCGGGGGTTCGCTCTACGAGCAGTACTTC. J is TRBJ2-7 and V is TRBV11-2, with TRBD2 matching over 13 bases. Per the germline V gene, CDR1 is SGHAT and CDR2 is FQNNGV. With 2 bases clipped from V and 3 bases from J, the junction kept 7 bases outside the gene matches. The CDR3 runs 17 residues.

This chain connects TRBV7-2 to TRBJ1-1; D unclear. Germline CDR1 is SGHTA and CDR2 is FQGNSA. V lost 1 base and J 3 bases, leaving 9 bases between the germline ends. The CDR3 is made up of 14 amino acids. The CDR3 DNA reads as TGTGCCAGCAGCTTAGGTGTGGGCCACACTGAAGCTTTCTTT. This translates into CASSLGVGHTEAFF.